This T cell receptor (beta chain) was profiled in a study of blood T cell repertoires in COVID-19. Study-wide background: Sources were T cells, B-cell-depleted T cells, or PBMCs; the material itself was cDNA or gDNA.

Participants came from some 26 US areas, aged about 18 to 95 years. Donors were grouped by their self-reported clinical history. Cohort 3 donors were reported recovered after two negative PCRs, clearance, or symptom resolution. This CDR3 has 13 residues. Per germline, CDR1 MGHDK and CDR2 SYGVNS. The ends lost 8 bases at V and 2 bases at J; junction bases unmatched: 6. Libraries were prepared by immunoSEQ multiplex PCR; TCRdb keeps only in-frame clonotypes and omits some of them. The sample comprises 150,000 or so clones, around 83% of which are singletons, and roughly 15% rests with the top ten. The TCR comes from a man between 45 and 60 years old who had recovered from COVID-19. V is TRBV25-1 and J is TRBJ2-7, with 7 bases that match TRBD1. Material: PBMCs or T cells enriched from blood (not recorded which). The CDR3 spells CASVGTGAYEQYF. CDR3 nucleotide sequence: TGTGCCAGCGTCGGAACAGGGGCCTACGAGCAGTACTTC.